The sequence of this TCR beta chain was determined in a study of blood T cell repertoires in COVID-19. Across the study: Whether acute or convalescent, the COVID-19 samples came from the United States, Italy and Spain. T cells, B-cell-depleted T cells, or PBMCs supplied cDNA or gDNA.

Original analysis: Estimated nucleated cell counts came from reference gene primer amplification. The assay was immunoSEQ multiplex PCR, and TCRdb's table has in-frame clones only and misses some. V, J and clone size were drawn from that table, and D and trimming were deduced from the DNA. Of 84,000 or so clones listed, around 82% are singletons. Per germline, CDR1 MGHRA and CDR2 YSYEKL. This CDR3 comprises 15 residues. Deletions cut 4 bases from V and 3 bases from J, with 16 bases between. Sequencing was carried out using peripheral blood. The source of this sequence is a man older than 75 with active or convalescent COVID-19. J is TRBJ2-7 and V is TRBV4-1; maybe TRBD2 (6 bases). The CDR3 spells CASSPAWEDHYEQYF. CDR3 in DNA: TGCGCCAGCAGCCCCGCCTGGGAGGACCACTACGAGCAGTACTTC.